The entry below describes one T cell receptor (beta chain). Assay used: immunoSEQ multiplex PCR; TCRdb lists only in-frame clones, some missing. The table includes roughly 70,000 clones, about 87% detected once. This specimen comes from a study of control samples from healthy donors and cancer patients. The receptor was derived from a man in his fifties or sixties in good health. The sequenced material came from blood.

CDR3 loop: CATSPQGSGANVLTF. The CDR3 coding sequence is TGTGCCACCAGCCCACAGGGCTCTGGGGCCAACGTCCTGACTTTC. The chain uses TRBV15 and TRBJ2-6, with D possibly TRBD1 on 6 matching bases. This CDR3 region has 15 residues. Looked up from germline, CDR1 is LNHNV and CDR2 is YYDKDF (reference sequence). Trimming shortened V by 5 bases and J by 0 bases, and 8 bases separated the two germline ends.